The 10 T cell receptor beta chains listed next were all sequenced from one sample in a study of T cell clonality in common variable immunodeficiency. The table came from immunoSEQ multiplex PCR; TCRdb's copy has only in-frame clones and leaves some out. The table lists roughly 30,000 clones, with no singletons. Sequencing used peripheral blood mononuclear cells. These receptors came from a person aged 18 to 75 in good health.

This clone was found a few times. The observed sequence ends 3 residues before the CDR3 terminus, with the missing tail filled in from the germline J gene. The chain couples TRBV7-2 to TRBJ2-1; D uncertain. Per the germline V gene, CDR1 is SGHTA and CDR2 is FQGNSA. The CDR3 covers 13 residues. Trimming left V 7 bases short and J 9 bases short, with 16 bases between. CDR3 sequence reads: CASTLPMAGEQFF. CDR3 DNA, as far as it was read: TGTGCCAGCACCCTCCCAATGGCTGGTGAG.

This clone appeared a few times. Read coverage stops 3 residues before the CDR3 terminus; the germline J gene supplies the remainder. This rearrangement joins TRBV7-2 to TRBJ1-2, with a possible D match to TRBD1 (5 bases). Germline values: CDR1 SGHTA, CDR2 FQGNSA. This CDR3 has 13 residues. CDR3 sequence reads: CASSDRGGDTYTF. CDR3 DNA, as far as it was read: TGTGCCAGCAGCGATAGGGGTGGAGATACC.

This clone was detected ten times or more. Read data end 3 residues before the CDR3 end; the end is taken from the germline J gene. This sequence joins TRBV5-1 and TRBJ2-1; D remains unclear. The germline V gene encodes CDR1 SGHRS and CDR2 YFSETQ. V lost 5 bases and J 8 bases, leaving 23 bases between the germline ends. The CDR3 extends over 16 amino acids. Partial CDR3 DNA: TGCGCCAGCAGTGCCTTTTCTGGTTCATTCCGCGATGAG. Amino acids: CASSAFSGSFRDE. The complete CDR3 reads CASSAFSGSFRDEQFF.

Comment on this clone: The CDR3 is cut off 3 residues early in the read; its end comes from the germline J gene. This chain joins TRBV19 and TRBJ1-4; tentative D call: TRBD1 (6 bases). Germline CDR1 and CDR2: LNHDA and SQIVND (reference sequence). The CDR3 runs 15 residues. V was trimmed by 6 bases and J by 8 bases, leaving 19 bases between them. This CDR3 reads CASSMGGPKGEKLFF. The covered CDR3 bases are TGTGCCAGTAGCATGGGGGGGCCCAAGGGAGAAAAA.

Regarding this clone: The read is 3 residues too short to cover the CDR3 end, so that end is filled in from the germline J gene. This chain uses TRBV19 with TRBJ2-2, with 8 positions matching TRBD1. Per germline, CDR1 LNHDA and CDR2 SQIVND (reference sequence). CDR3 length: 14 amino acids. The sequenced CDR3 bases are TGTGCCAGTACTAGACAGGGGAGAGATGAAAAG. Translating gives CASTRQGRDEK. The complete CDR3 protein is CASTRQGRDEKLFF. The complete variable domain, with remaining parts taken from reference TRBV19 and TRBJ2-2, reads DGGITQSPKYLFRKEGQNVTLSCEQNLNHDAMYWYRQDPGQGLRLIYYSQIVNDFQKGDIAEGYSVSREKKESFPLTVTSAQKNPTAFYLCASTRQGRDEKLFFGEGSRLTVL.

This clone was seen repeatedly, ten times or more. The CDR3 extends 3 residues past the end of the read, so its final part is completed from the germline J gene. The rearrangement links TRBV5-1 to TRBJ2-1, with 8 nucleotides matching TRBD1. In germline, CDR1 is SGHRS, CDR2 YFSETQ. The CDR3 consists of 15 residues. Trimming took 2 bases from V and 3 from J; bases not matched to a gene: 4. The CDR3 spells CASSFRTGIYNEQFF. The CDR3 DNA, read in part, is TGCGCCAGCAGCTTTAGGACAGGGATCTACAATGAG.

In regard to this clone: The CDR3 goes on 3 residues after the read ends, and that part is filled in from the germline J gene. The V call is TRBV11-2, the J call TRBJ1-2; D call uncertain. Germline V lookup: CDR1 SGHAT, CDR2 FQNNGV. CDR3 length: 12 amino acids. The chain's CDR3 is CASNLRGETYTF. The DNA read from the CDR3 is TGTGCCAGCAATCTCCGCGGAGAGACC.

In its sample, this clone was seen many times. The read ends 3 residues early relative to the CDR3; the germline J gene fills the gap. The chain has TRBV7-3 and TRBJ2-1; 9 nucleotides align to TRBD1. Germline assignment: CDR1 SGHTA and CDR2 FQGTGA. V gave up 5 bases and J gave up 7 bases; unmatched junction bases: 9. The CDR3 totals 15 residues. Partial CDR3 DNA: TGTGCCAGCAGCCTGACAGGGGGGGTCGGGAATGAG. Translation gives CASSLTGGVGNE. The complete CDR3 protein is CASSLTGGVGNEQFF.

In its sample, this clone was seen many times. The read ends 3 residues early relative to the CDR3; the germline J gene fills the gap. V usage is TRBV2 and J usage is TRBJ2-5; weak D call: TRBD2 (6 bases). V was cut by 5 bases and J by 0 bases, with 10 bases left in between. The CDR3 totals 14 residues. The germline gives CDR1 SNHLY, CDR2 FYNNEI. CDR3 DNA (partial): TGTGCCAGCAGTCTGAGCGGGTACCAAGAGACC. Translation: CASSLSGYQET. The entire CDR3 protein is CASSLSGYQETQYF.

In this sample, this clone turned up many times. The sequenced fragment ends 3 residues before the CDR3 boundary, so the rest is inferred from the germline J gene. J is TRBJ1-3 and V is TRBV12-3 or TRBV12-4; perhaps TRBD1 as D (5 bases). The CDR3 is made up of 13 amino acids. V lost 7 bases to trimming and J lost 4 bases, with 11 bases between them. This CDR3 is CASTRVGGNTIYF. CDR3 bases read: TGTGCCAGCACCAGGGTGGGAGGAAACACC.